This TCR beta chain was sequenced in a study of blood T cells in healthy people across ages. This clonotype was counted between two and nine times. Alongside a J-beta primer mix, a sample-barcoded 5' primer served in a second PCR lasting roughly 7 to 11 cycles. TCRdb re-derived calls from the 5' RACE reads in MiXCR, one entry per CDR3 protein. In the table there are 550,000 to 650,000 distinct CDR3 sequences, 25% to 35% of which are singletons. These same data were also listed under a study on T cells of mothers and their children.

The sequenced sample consisted of blood. This TCR came from a boy aged 2 to 10 in good health.

In DNA form, the CDR3 reads TGCAGTGCTAGAGATGGGCTAGCGGGGGCCGAGACCCAGTACTTC. It is translated as CSARDGLAGAETQYF. V gene TRBV20-1 combines with J gene TRBJ2-5; 10 nucleotides line up with TRBD2. With 0 bases clipped from V and 5 bases from J, the junction kept 6 bases outside the gene matches. Germline CDR1 and CDR2: DFQATT and SNEGSKA (reference sequence). This CDR3 comprises 15 residues.